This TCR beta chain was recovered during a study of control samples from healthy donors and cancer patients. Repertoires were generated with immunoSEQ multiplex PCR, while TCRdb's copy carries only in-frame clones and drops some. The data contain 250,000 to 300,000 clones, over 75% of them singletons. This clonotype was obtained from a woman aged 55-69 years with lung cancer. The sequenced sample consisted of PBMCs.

The CDR3 nucleotides are TGCGCCAGCAGCTTGGGGGCAGCGGGAGGGCCAGTGGAGACCCAGTACTTC. This codes for CASSLGAAGGPVETQYF. V and J are TRBV5-1 and TRBJ2-5, with TRBD2 matching 10 bases. After removal of 0 bases from V and 5 bases from J, the junction contained 10 bases not matched to a gene. This CDR3 comprises 17 residues. Looked up from germline, CDR1 is SGHRS and CDR2 is YFSETQ.